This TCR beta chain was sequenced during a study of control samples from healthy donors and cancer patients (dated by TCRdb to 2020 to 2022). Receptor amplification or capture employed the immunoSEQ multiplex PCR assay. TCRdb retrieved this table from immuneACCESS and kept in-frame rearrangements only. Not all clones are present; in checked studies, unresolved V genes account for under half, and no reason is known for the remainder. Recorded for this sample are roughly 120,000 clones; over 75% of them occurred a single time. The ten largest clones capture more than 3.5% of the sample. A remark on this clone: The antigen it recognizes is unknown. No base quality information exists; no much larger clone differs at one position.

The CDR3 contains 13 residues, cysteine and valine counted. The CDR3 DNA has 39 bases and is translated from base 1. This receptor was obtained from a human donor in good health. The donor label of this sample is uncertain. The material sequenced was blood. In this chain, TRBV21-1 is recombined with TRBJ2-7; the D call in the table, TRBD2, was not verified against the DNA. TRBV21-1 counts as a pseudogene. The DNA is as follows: TGTGCCAGTGTTCCCGGGGTATCCTACGAGCAGTACGTC. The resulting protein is CASVPGVSYEQYV.